A selection of T cell receptor beta chains follows, all from one sample in a study of shared clonotypes between healthy human individuals. Some clones are missing from TCRdb's copy, which holds only in-frame ones; the method was immunoSEQ multiplex PCR. The table has 2 million to 3 million clones, approximately 94% seen once. The sample taken for sequencing was naive CD4+ T cells from PBMCs. The receptors were sampled from a young man in good health. Some clones in this sample may be carry-over from other donors' samples. Each CDR3 is given with its conserved first and last residue. The D gene is left open where the match is weak. Some rows mark clone size as missing; the rest say once, few, many or name a class of expanded clone.

>-|TRBV19|TRBJ2-1|-
TGTGCCAGTAGCCCGGGACGTAGGGTTGTAAATGAGCAGTTCTTC
CASSPGRRVVNEQFF
>-|TRBV18|TRBJ2-1|-
TGTGCCAGCTCACCTAGAGGCTACAATGAGCAGTTCTTC
CASSPRGYNEQFF
>TRBD1|TRBV18|TRBJ2-3|-
TGTGCCAGCTCACAGGGACAGGCCGCAGATACGCAGTATTTT
CASSQGQAADTQYF
>-|TRBV4-3|TRBJ2-1|-
TGCGCCAGCAGCCTTAGCGTATTCGGGGATGAGCAGTTCTTC
CASSLSVFGDEQFF
>TRBD1|TRBV10-3|TRBJ1-1|-
TGTGCCATCAGGCCCCGACAGGGGTGGGGCACTGAAGCTTTCTTT
CAIRPRQGWGTEAFF
>TRBD2|TRBV5-4|TRBJ2-2|-
TGTGCCAGCAGCTTTGGGGCTAGCGGGAGAACCGGGGAGCTGTTTTTT
CASSFGASGRTGELFF
>TRBD1|TRBV5-1|TRBJ1-1|few
TGCGCCAGCAGCCAGGGGGATTCGAACACTGAAGCTTTCTTT
CASSQGDSNTEAFF
>-|TRBV11-2|TRBJ2-7|-
TGTGCCAGCAGCTTAGAAACGGTCCTCGAGCAGTACTTC
CASSLETVLEQYF
>-|TRBV19|TRBJ1-2|-
TGTGCCAGTAGCGACCAGGGCGGCTATGGCTACACCTTC
CASSDQGGYGYTF
>TRBD2|TRBV4-1|TRBJ2-1|-
TGCGCCAGCAGCCCCAGGGACTACTACAATGAGCAGTTCTTC
CASSPRDYYNEQFF
>-|TRBV7-6|TRBJ1-6|-
TGTGCCAGCAGCTTAGGGGATAATTCACCCCTCCACTTT
CASSLGDNSPLHF
>-|TRBV6-5|TRBJ2-7|-
TGTGCCAGCAGTTACTCACGAGCCTACGAGCAGTACTTC
CASSYSRAYEQYF
>TRBD1|TRBV10-3|TRBJ2-5|-
TGTGCCATCAGGGGGGACAGGACCCAAGAGACCCAGTACTTC
CAIRGDRTQETQYF
>-|TRBV5-1|TRBJ2-3|-
TGCGCCAGCAGCCAGATGGGACCGACAGGCACAGATACGCAGTATTTT
CASSQMGPTGTDTQYF
>-|TRBV5-4|TRBJ2-7|-
TGTGCCAGCAGCTTAGGGGCAGGTTATACCTACGAGCAGTACTTC
CASSLGAGYTYEQYF
>-|TRBV28|TRBJ2-7|-
TGTGCCATCACCACCTCGAGCGAGCAGTACTTC
CAITTSSEQYF
>-|TRBV6-1|TRBJ2-7|-
TGTGCCAGCGGGACCTCCATCTACGAGCAGTACTTC
CASGTSIYEQYF
>TRBD2|TRBV7-2|TRBJ2-2|few
TGTGCCAGCAGTCCGGGACTAGTGAACACCGGGGAGCTGTTTTTT
CASSPGLVNTGELFF
>TRBD1|TRBV19|TRBJ1-2|-
TGTGCCAGTAGTATGGGACAGGATATATATGGCTACACCTTC
CASSMGQDIYGYTF
>TRBD2|TRBV5-1|TRBJ2-1|-
TGCGCCAGCCGGCGGGATAGCGGGAGCTCCTACAATGAGCAGTTCTTC
CASRRDSGSSYNEQFF
>-|TRBV5-1|TRBJ1-4|once
TGCGCCAGCAGCTTGCAGGGGTGGGAAAAACTGTTTTTT
CASSLQGWEKLFF
>-|TRBV6-1|TRBJ1-5|once
TGTGCCAGCAGTGAAGTGGGCGGTAAAGTTACCGGGCCCCAGCATTTT
CASSEVGGKVTGPQHF
>-|TRBV4-1|TRBJ1-2|-
TGCGCCAGCAGCCAAAGGGGTTTAGAGACCTATGGCTACACCTTC
CASSQRGLETYGYTF
>-|TRBV4-3|TRBJ2-7|-
TGCGCCAGCAGCTACAGGGATCGTGATTCCTACGAGCAGTACTTC
CASSYRDRDSYEQYF
>TRBD1|TRBV9|TRBJ2-3|-
TGTGCCAGCAGCGGACGTGGGGACAGGGGCACAGATACGCAGTATTTT
CASSGRGDRGTDTQYF
>TRBD2|TRBV25-1|TRBJ2-1|-
TGTGCCAGCGGAAGACTAGCGGGAACGGAGCAGTTCTTC
CASGRLAGTEQFF
>TRBD1|TRBV27|TRBJ2-7|-
TGTGCCAGCAGTTTAGACAGGGTAAACTACGAGCAGTACTTC
CASSLDRVNYEQYF
>-|TRBV4-3|TRBJ1-1|-
TGCGCCAGCAGCCAAGAATCGAGGGGGTATAGCACTGAAGCTTTCTTT
CASSQESRGYSTEAFF
>-|TRBV7-2|TRBJ2-5|-
TGTGCCAGCACCATCGACAGGTCAGAGACCCAGTACTTC
CASTIDRSETQYF
>-|TRBV12-5|TRBJ2-7|-
TGTGTCGGAGCAGGGGTCCCCTACGAGCAGTACTTC
CVGAGVPYEQYF
>TRBD2|TRBV5-1|TRBJ2-7|-
TGCGCCAGCAGCCCCGGGACTAGCGGGAGTAAGCAGTACTTC
CASSPGTSGSKQYF
>-|TRBV5-1|TRBJ2-2|-
TGCGCCAGCAGCCCAATAGAGTATATGTACACCGGGGAGCTGTTTTTT
CASSPIEYMYTGELFF
>TRBD1|TRBV15|TRBJ2-3|-
TGTGCCACCAGCAGAGATACGTTGGGACAGGGGACAGATACGCAGTATTTT
CATSRDTLGQGTDTQYF
>-|TRBV30|TRBJ1-5|few
TGTGCCTGGAGTCCGGACGGCAATCAGCCCCAGCATTTT
CAWSPDGNQPQHF
>-|TRBV28|TRBJ2-1|-
TGTGCCAGCAGCGGAACCTCCTACAATGAGCAGTTCTTC
CASSGTSYNEQFF
>-|TRBV5-8|TRBJ1-4|-
TGTGCCAGCAGCTTGGGCAGGGCAGTTACTAATGAAAAACTGTTTTTT
CASSLGRAVTNEKLFF
>-|TRBV18|TRBJ2-3|-
TGTGCCAGCTCACCCGCCGGCACAGATACGCAGTATTTT
CASSPAGTDTQYF
>-|TRBV7-3|TRBJ2-2|-
TGTGCCAGCAGCGACGGTGAGGCCGGGGAGCTGTTTTTT
CASSDGEAGELFF
>TRBD1|TRBV5-1|TRBJ2-7|-
TGCGCCAGCAGCAGGACAGGCTCCTACGAGCAGTACTTC
CASSRTGSYEQYF
>-|TRBV18|TRBJ2-5|-
TGTGCCAGCTCACCACTTATCGGCAGTAGGCAAGAGACCCAGTACTTC
CASSPLIGSRQETQYF
>-|TRBV28|TRBJ1-3|-
TGTGCCAGCAGTTTACGGGGACGGATCTCTGGAAACACCATATATTTT
CASSLRGRISGNTIYF
>TRBD2|TRBV30|TRBJ2-4|-
TGTGCCTGGAGTGCGGCGGGAGTAACCAAAAACATTCAGTACTTC
CAWSAAGVTKNIQYF
>TRBD1|TRBV5-1|TRBJ1-1|-
TGCGCCAGCAGCTCAGGGGGTGGGGTAACTGAAGCTTTCTTT
CASSSGGGVTEAFF
>TRBD1|TRBV28|TRBJ2-6|-
TGTGCCAGCAGGGACAGGGCTGGGGCCAACGTCCTGACTTTC
CASRDRAGANVLTF
>-|TRBV6-5|TRBJ1-2|-
TGTGCCAGCACCGCCAGACAGGCAGTAAACTATGGCTACACCTTC
CASTARQAVNYGYTF
>-|TRBV30|TRBJ1-4|-
TGTGCCTGGAGTGTACGGGGAAGCTACCGCAGCAATGAAAAACTGTTTTTT
CAWSVRGSYRSNEKLFF
>-|TRBV15|TRBJ2-5|-
TGTGCCACCAGCAGAGATCTGGGGCTGCGGCAAGAGACCCAGTACTTC
CATSRDLGLRQETQYF
>TRBD2|TRBV19|TRBJ2-2|-
TGTGCCAGTTTAAGTGGTAGCGGGAGATCGGGCGGGGAGCTGTTTTTT
CASLSGSGRSGGELFF
>TRBD2|TRBV28|TRBJ2-1|-
TGTGCCAGCATCAGCCGCGGGAGGGTGCCCTACAATGAGCAGTTCTTC
CASISRGRVPYNEQFF
>TRBD1|TRBV10-3|TRBJ1-1|few
TGTGCCATCAGGGGGACAGAGAACACTGAAGCTTTCTTT
CAIRGTENTEAFF
>-|TRBV2|TRBJ1-5|-
TGTGCCAGCACGGCGGAGACGGGGAATCAGCCCCAGCATTTT
CASTAETGNQPQHF
>-|TRBV28|TRBJ2-7|once
TGTGCCAGCAGTTCGCACGGGACGGGAACCTACGAGCAGTACTTC
CASSSHGTGTYEQYF
>-|TRBV9|TRBJ2-1|-
TGTGCCAGCAGCTCCAGGACGGCGGGTAGCTCCTACAATGAGCAGTTCTTC
CASSSRTAGSSYNEQFF
>-|TRBV5-1|TRBJ1-1|-
TGCGCCAGCAGCTCCCAGCCGGGGCGGGACACTGAAGCTTTCTTT
CASSSQPGRDTEAFF
>TRBD2|TRBV19|TRBJ2-7|-
TGTGCCAGTAGTATAGCCGGGACTAGCGGGAGCACCTACGAGCAGTACTTC
CASSIAGTSGSTYEQYF
>-|TRBV30|TRBJ2-7|-
TGTGCCTGGGGGCCCGGCGGGGCCAAATACGAGCAGTACTTC
CAWGPGGAKYEQYF
>-|TRBV10-1|TRBJ1-1|few
TGCGCCAGCAGTGAACGTGGTGGTGAAGCTTTCTTT
CASSERGGEAFF
>-|TRBV15|TRBJ2-2|-
TGTGCCACCAGCAGTCTTCGGGGAAACACCGGGGAGCTGTTTTTT
CATSSLRGNTGELFF
>TRBD2|TRBV18|TRBJ2-7|-
TGTGCCAGCTCACCAACGCGGGGGGCGGGGGAAGCCGAGCAGTACTTC
CASSPTRGAGEAEQYF